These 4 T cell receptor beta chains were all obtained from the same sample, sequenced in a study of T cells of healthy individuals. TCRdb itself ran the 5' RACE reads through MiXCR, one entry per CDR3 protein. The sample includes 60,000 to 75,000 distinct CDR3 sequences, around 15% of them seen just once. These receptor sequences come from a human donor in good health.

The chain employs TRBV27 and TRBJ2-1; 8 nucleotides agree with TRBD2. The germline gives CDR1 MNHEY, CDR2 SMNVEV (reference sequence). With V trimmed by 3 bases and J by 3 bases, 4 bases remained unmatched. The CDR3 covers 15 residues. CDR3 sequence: CASSFRSGDYNEQFF. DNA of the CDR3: TGTGCCAGCAGTTTCCGTAGCGGGGACTACAATGAGCAGTTCTTC.

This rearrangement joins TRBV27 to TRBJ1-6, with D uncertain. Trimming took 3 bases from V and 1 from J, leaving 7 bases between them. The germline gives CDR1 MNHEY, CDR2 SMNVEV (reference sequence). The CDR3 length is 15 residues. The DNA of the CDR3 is TGTGCCAGCAGTTTCCTGGGGTCCTATAATTCACCCCTCCACTTT. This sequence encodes CASSFLGSYNSPLHF.

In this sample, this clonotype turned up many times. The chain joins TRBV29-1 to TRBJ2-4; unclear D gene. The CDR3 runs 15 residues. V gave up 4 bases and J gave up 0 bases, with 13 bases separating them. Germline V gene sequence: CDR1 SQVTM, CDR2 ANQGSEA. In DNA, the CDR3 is TGCAGCGTTGTGTACTTCTACCTAGCCAAAAACATTCAGTACTTC. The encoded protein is CSVVYFYLAKNIQYF. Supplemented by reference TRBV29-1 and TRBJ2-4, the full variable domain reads SAVISQKPSRDICQRGTSLTIQCQVDSQVTMMFWYRQQPGQSLTLIATANQGSEATYESGFVIDKFPISRPNLTFSTLTVSNMSPEDSSIYLCSVVYFYLAKNIQYFGAGTRLSVL.

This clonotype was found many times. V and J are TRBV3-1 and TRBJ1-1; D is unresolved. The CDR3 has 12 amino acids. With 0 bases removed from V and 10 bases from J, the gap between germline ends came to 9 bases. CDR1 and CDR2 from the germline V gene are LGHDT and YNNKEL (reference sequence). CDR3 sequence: CASSQEASGAFF. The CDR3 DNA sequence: TGTGCCAGCAGCCAAGAGGCTTCCGGAGCTTTCTTT.